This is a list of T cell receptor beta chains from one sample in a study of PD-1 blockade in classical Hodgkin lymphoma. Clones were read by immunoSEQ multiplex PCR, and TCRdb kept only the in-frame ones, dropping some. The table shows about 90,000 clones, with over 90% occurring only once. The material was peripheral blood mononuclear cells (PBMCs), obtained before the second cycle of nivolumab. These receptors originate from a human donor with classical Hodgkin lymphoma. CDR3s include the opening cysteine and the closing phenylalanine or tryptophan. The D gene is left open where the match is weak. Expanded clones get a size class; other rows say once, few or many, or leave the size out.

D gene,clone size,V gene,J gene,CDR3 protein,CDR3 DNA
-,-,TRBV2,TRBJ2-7,CASSEGGGRSYEQYF,TGTGCCAGCAGTGAAGGGGGTGGTCGATCCTACGAGCAGTACTTC
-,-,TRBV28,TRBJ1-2,CASSDPDRRINYGYTF,TGTGCCAGCAGTGATCCTGACAGGCGAATAAACTATGGCTACACCTTC
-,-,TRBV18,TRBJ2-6,CASSPQSVSGANVLTF,TGTGCCAGCTCACCACAGTCCGTCTCTGGGGCCAACGTCCTGACTTTC
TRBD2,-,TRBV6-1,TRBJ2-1,CASSESGGPEQFF,TGTGCCAGCAGTGAATCGGGGGGGCCCGAGCAGTTCTTC
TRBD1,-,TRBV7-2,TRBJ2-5,CASSSPTGFETQYF,TGTGCCAGCAGCTCCCCGACAGGGTTTGAGACCCAGTACTTC
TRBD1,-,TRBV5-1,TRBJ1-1,CASSRFLLQGALLTEAFF,TGCGCCAGCAGCCGTTTCTTACTACAGGGGGCGTTACTCACTGAAGCTTTCTTT
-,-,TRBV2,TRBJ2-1,CASSPTGNEQFF,TGTGCCAGCAGTCCGACAGGCAATGAGCAGTTCTTC
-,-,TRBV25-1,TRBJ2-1,CASSDRPDSSSYNEQFF,TGTGCCAGCAGTGACCGACCGGACAGCAGCTCCTACAATGAGCAGTTCTTC
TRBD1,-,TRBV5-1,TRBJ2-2,CASSSQGATNTGELFF,TGCGCCAGCAGCTCACAGGGGGCAACGAACACCGGGGAGCTGTTTTTT
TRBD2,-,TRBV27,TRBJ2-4,CASRGGGGLYIQYF,TGTGCCAGCCGGGGAGGCGGGGGGCTATACATTCAGTACTTC
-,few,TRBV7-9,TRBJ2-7,CASSFTGYEQYF,TGTGCCAGCAGCTTTACAGGGTACGAGCAGTACTTC
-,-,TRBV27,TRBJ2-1,CASSFRARGGTEQFF,TGTGCCAGCAGTTTCAGGGCCAGGGGAGGCACAGAGCAGTTCTTC
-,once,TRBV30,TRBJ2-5,CASSRAKETQYF,TGTGCCTCATCCAGGGCAAAAGAGACCCAGTACTTC
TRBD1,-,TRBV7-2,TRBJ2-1,CASSPQRAGGNEQFF,TGTGCCAGCAGCCCCCAACGGGCAGGGGGCAATGAGCAGTTCTTC
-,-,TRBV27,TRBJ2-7,CASWRDTHHEQYF,TGTGCCAGCTGGAGGGACACTCACCACGAGCAGTACTTC
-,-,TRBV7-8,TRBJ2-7,CAVAGGYEQYF,TGTGCCGTGGCGGGCGGATACGAGCAGTACTTC
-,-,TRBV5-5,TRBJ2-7,CASSLGPGSYEQYF,TGTGCCAGCAGCTTGGGGCCGGGGTCCTACGAGCAGTACTTC
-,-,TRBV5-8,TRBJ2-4,CASSSREGAKNIQYF,TGTGCCAGCAGCTCACGGGAAGGAGCCAAAAACATTCAGTACTTC
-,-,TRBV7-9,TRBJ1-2,CASSLVQEPRGYGYTF,TGTGCCAGCAGCTTAGTTCAGGAACCTAGGGGTTATGGCTACACCTTC
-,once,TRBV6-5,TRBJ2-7,CASSQGSSYEQYF,TGTGCCAGCAGCCAGGGGAGCTCCTACGAGCAGTACTTC
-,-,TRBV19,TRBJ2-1,CASSPNRGGEQFF,TGTGCCAGTAGTCCGAATAGGGGGGGTGAGCAGTTCTTC
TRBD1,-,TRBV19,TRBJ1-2,CASTIRNRGYGYTF,TGTGCCAGTACCATAAGGAACAGGGGGTATGGCTACACCTTC
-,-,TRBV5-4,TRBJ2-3,CASSLEQDFTDTQYF,TGTGCCAGCAGCTTGGAGCAGGACTTTACAGATACGCAGTATTTT
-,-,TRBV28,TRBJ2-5,CASSFGGETQYF,TGTGCCAGCAGTTTCGGGGGTGAGACCCAGTACTTC
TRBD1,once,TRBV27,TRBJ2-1,CASSLGQGYNEQFF,TGTGCCAGCAGTTTAGGACAGGGGTACAATGAGCAGTTCTTC
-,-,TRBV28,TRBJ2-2,CASSFLEKNTGELFF,TGTGCCAGCAGCTTCCTAGAGAAGAACACCGGGGAGCTGTTTTTT
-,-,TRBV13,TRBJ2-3,CASSSKTSTDTQYF,TGTGCCAGCAGCTCAAAAACTAGCACAGATACGCAGTATTTT
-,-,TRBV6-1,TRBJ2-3,CATRQNHGTDTQYF,TGTGCCACCCGACAAAACCATGGCACAGATACGCAGTATTTT
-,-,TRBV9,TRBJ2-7,CASSVDVGTGAGEQYF,TGTGCCAGCAGCGTAGATGTTGGGACCGGGGCGGGAGAGCAGTACTTC
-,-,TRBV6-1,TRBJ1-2,CANIGHEGGGYTF,TGTGCCAACATTGGACACGAGGGAGGCGGCTACACCTTC
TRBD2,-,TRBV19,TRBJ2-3,CASSIIAGVPDTQYF,TGTGCCAGTAGTATCATTGCGGGAGTACCAGATACGCAGTATTTT
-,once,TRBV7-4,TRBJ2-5,CASSLRSQETQYF,TGTGCCAGCAGCCTACGGTCCCAAGAGACCCAGTACTTC
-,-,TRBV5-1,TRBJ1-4,CASSPGPVVLATNEKLFF,TGCGCCAGCAGCCCGGGACCGGTTGTTCTGGCAACTAATGAAAAACTGTTTTTT
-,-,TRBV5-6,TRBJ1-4,CASSLMTATNEKLFF,TGTGCCAGCAGCTTGATGACTGCAACTAATGAAAAACTGTTTTTT
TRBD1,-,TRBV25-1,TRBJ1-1,CASSRGQVAFF,TGTGCCAGCAGCAGGGGGCAGGTAGCTTTCTTT
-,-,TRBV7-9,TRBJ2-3,CASSVDVKDTQYF,TGTGCCAGCAGCGTCGATGTTAAAGATACGCAGTATTTT
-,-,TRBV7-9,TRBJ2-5,CASSLDVGTQYF,TGTGCCAGCAGCTTAGATGTGGGGACCCAGTACTTC
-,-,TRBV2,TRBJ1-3,CASSENGNTIYF,TGTGCCAGCAGTGAGAATGGAAACACCATATATTTT
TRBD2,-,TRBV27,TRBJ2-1,CASTLTSGSPGNEQFF,TGTGCCAGCACCCTGACTAGCGGGAGCCCAGGGAATGAGCAGTTCTTC
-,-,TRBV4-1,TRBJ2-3,CASSLTDTQYF,TGCGCCAGCAGCCTGACAGATACGCAGTATTTT
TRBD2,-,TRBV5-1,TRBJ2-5,CASSLARLAGGQETQYF,TGCGCCAGCAGCTTGGCCCGTCTAGCGGGAGGGCAAGAGACCCAGTACTTC
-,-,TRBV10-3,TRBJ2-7,CAISESGRPIYEQYF,TGTGCCATCAGTGAGTCTGGGCGCCCCATTTACGAGCAGTACTTC
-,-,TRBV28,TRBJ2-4,CASSRGYIQYF,TGTGCCAGCAGCAGGGGATACATTCAGTACTTC
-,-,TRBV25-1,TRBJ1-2,CASSEYSQGGGYTF,TGTGCCAGCAGTGAATACAGTCAGGGTGGGGGCTACACCTTC
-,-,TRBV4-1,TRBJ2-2,CASSQDFAGANTGELFF,TGCGCCAGCAGCCAAGACTTTGCGGGCGCGAACACCGGGGAGCTGTTTTTT
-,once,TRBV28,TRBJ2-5,CASSWSQQVLNF,TGTGCCAGCAGTTGGTCCCAACAGGTTCTTAACTTC
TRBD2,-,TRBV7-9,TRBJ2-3,CASSRISGSGADTQYF,TGTGCCAGCAGCCGAATCAGCGGGAGTGGCGCAGATACGCAGTATTTT
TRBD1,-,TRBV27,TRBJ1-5,CASRAPPRSRDRHHSNQPQHF,TGTGCCAGCAGAGCTCCCCCCCGCTCTCGGGACAGACACCATAGCAATCAGCCCCAGCATTTT
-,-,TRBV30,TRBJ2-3,CAWSGGLNTDTQYF,TGTGCCTGGAGTGGGGGTCTAAACACAGATACGCAGTATTTT
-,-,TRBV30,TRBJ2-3,CAWSPSWRTSDTQYF,TGTGCCTGGAGTCCATCCTGGAGGACATCAGATACGCAGTATTTT
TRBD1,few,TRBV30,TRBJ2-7,CAWRSRGRKTSYEQYF,TGTGCCTGGAGGTCCAGGGGGCGAAAGACCTCCTACGAGCAGTACTTC
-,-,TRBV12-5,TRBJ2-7,CASGRQTGVDYYEQYF,TGTGCTAGTGGTCGGCAAACAGGGGTGGACTACTACGAGCAGTACTTC
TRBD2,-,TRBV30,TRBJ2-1,CAWSRGTSGRAPRNEQFF,TGTGCCTGGAGTCGGGGGACTAGCGGGAGGGCTCCTCGAAATGAGCAGTTCTTC
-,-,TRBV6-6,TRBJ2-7,CASSEPGTSTYEQYF,TGTGCCAGCAGCGAGCCCGGGACTTCAACCTACGAGCAGTACTTC
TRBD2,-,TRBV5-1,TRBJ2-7,CASSRSLLWGGSEPYEQYF,TGCGCCAGCAGCCGAAGCCTCCTTTGGGGGGGGAGTGAGCCCTACGAGCAGTACTTC
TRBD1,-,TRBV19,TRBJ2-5,CASSMTRDRVRMGWETQYF,TGTGCCAGTAGTATGACCCGGGACAGGGTAAGAATGGGATGGGAGACCCAGTACTTC
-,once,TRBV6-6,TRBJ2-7,CASSLQLKNYEQYF,TGTGCCAGCAGTCTACAACTCAAAAACTACGAGCAGTACTTC
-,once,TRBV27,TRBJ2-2,CASSFSDTLTGELFF,TGTGCCAGCAGTTTCTCGGACACCCTGACCGGGGAGCTGTTTTTT
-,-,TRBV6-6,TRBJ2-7,CASRGRGSLIEQYF,TGTGCCAGCAGGGGGCGGGGCTCCTTAATCGAGCAGTACTTC
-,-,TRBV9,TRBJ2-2,CASSPSTGTNTGELFF,TGTGCCAGCAGCCCCTCCACGGGGACTAACACCGGGGAGCTGTTTTTT